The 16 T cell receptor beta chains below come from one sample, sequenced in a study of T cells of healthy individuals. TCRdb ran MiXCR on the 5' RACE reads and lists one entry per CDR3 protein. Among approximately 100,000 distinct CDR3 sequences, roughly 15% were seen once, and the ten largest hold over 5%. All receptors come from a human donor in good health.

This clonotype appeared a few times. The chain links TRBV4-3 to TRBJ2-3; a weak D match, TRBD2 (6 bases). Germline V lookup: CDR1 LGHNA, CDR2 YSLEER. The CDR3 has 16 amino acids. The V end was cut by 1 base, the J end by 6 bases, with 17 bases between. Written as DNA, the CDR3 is TGCGCCAGCAGCCAAGTGGTTGGGTGGGGAGGTGATACGCAGTATTTT. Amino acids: CASSQVVGWGGDTQYF.

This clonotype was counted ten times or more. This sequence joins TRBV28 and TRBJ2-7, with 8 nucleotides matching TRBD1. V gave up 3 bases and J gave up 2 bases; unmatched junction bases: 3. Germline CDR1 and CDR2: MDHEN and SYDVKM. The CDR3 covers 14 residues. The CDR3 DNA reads TGTGCCAGCAGTTTGGGGACAGGACCCTACGAGCAGTACTTC. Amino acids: CASSLGTGPYEQYF.

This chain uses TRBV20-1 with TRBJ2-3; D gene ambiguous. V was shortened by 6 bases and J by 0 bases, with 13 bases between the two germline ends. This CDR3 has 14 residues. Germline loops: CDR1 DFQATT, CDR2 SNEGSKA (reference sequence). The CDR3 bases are TGCAGTGCCAGACCGCCCTCTAGCACAGATACGCAGTATTTT. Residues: CSARPPSSTDTQYF.

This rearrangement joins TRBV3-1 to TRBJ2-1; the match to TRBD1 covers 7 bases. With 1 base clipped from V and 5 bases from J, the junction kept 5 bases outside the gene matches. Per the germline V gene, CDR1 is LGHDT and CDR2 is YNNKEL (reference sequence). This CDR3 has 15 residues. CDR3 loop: CASSQVGTAHNEQFF. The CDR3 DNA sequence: TGTGCCAGCAGCCAAGTTGGGACAGCGCACAATGAGCAGTTCTTC.

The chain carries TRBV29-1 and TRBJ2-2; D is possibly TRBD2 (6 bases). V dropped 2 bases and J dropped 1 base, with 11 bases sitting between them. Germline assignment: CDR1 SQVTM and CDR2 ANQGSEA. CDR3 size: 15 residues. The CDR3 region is CSVESQAGNTGELFF. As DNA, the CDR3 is TGCAGCGTTGAATCCCAAGCGGGGAACACCGGGGAGCTGTTTTTT.

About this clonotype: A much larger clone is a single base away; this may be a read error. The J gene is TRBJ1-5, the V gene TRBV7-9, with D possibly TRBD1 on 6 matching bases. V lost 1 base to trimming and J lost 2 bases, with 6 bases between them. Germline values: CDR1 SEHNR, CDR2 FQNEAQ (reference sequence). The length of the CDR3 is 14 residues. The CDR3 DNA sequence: TGTGCCAGCAGCTTAGACAGGGGCAATCAGCCCCAGCATTTT. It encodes CASSLDRGNQPQHF.

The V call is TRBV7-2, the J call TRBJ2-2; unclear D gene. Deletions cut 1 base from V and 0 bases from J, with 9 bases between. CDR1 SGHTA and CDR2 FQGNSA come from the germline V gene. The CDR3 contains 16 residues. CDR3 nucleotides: TGTGCCAGCAGCTTAGGGTGGCTTCCGAACACCGGGGAGCTGTTTTTT. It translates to CASSLGWLPNTGELFF.

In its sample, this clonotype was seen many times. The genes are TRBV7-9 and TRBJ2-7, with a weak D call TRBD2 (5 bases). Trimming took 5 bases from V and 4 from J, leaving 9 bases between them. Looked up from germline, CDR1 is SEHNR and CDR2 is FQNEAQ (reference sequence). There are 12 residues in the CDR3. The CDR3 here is CASSNAGYEQYF. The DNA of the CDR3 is TGTGCCAGCAGCAACGCGGGTTACGAGCAGTACTTC. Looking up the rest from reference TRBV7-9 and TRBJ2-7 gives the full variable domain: DTGVSQNPRHKITKRGQNVTFRCDPISEHNRLYWYRQTLGQGPEFLTYFQNEAQLEKSRLLSDRFSAERPKGSFSTLEIQRTEQGDSAMYLCASSNAGYEQYFGPGTRLTVT.

The CDR3 reads CASRVDRVNNEQFF. The CDR3 bases are TGTGCCAGCAGGGTGGACAGAGTAAACAATGAGCAGTTCTTC. The chain is built from TRBV28 and TRBJ2-1; perhaps TRBD1 as D (6 bases). Germline lookup yields CDR1 MDHEN and CDR2 SYDVKM. The CDR3 has 14 residues. With 6 bases removed from V and 5 bases from J, the gap between germline ends came to 14 bases.

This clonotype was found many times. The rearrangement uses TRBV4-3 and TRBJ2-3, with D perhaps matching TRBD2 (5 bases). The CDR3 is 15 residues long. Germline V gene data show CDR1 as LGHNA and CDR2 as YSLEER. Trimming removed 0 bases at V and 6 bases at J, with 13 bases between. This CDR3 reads CASSQELYTRDTQYF. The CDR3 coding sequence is TGCGCCAGCAGCCAAGAATTGTATACTAGGGATACGCAGTATTTT.

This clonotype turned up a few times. The CDR3 here is CASSQVGRGVYEQYF. The DNA for the CDR3 is TGCGCCAGCAGCCAAGTAGGACGAGGTGTCTACGAGCAGTACTTC. V usage is TRBV4-1 and J usage is TRBJ2-7; the D is unclear. Trimming left V 1 base short and J 3 bases short, with 13 bases between. This CDR3 region has 15 residues. From germline, CDR1 is MGHRA and CDR2 YSYEKL.

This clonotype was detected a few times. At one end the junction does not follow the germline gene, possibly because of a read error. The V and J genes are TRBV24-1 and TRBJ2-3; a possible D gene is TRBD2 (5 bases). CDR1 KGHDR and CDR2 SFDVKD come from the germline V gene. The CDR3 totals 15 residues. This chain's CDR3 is CATSDSLDGVDKQYF. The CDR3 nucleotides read TGTGCCACCAGTGATTCGCTGGACGGGGTGGATAAGCAGTATTTT.

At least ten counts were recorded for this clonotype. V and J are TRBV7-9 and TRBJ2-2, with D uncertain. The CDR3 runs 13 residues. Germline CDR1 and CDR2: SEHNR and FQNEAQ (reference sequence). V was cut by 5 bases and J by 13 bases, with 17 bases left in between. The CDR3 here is CASSPRAQGWLFF. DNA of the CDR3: TGTGCCAGCAGCCCCCGGGCCCAAGGATGGCTGTTTTTT.

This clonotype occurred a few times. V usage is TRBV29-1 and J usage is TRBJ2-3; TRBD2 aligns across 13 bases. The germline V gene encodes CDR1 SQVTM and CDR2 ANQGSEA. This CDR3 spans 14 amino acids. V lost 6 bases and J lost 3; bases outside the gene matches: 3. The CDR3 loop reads CSVGTSGNTDTQYF. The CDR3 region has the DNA TGCAGCGTCGGGACTAGCGGGAATACAGATACGCAGTATTTT.

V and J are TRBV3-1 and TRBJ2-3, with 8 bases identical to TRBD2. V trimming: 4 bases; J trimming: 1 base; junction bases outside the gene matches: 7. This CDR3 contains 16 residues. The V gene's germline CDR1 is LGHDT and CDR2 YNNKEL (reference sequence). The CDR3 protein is CASSLLEAGGTDTQYF. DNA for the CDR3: TGTGCCAGCAGCCTGTTAGAAGCGGGGGGCACAGATACGCAGTATTTT.

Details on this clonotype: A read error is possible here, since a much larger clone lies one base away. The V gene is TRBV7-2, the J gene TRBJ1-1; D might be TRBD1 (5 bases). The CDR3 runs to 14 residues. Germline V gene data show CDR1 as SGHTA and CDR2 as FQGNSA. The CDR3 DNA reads TGTGCCAGCAGATTAGTAGGCGAGGGGAATGAAGCTTTCTTT. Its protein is CASRLVGEGNEAFF.